The 10 T cell receptor beta chains in this list originate from one sample, sequenced in a study of T cells in narcolepsy. Profiling relied on immunoSEQ multiplex PCR, and the TCRdb table lists in-frame clones only, not all of them. The table records fewer than 40,000 clones, approximately 80% of them present only once. Sequencing input: memory (CD45RA-) CD4+ T cells from blood. The receptor set was obtained from a human donor in good health.

The V call is TRBV5-4, the J call TRBJ2-1; 12 bases fit TRBD2. The length of the CDR3 is 19 residues. Germline CDR1 reads SGHNT; CDR2 reads YYREEE (reference sequence). With 0 bases clipped from V and 0 bases from J, the junction kept 7 bases outside the gene matches. CDR3 residues: CASSLGLAGAGVSYNEQFF. The DNA for the CDR3 is TGTGCCAGCAGCTTGGGACTAGCGGGGGCCGGAGTCTCCTACAATGAGCAGTTCTTC. The whole variable domain, filled in from reference TRBV5-4 and TRBJ2-1, reads ETGVTQSPTHLIKTRGQQVTLRCSSQSGHNTVSWYQQALGQGPQFIFQYYREEENGRGNFPPRFSGLQFPNYSSELNVNALELDDSALYLCASSLGLAGAGVSYNEQFFGPGTRLTVL.

The chain carries TRBV28 and TRBJ2-5, with D maybe TRBD2 (6 bases). This CDR3 is built from 15 residues. Trimming took 2 bases from V and 6 from J, leaving 16 bases between them. Germline loops: CDR1 MDHEN, CDR2 SYDVKM. In DNA, the CDR3 is TGTGCCAGCAGTTTAATTTCCGGGGGACGGCAGACCCAGTACTTC. This codes for CASSLISGGRQTQYF.

As DNA, the CDR3 is TGTGCCAGCAGCTTAGGTGGGGTGGCAAACACCATATATTTT. Its protein product is CASSLGGVANTIYF. J is TRBJ1-3 and V is TRBV11-2; D call uncertain. The CDR3 is 14 amino acids. CDR1 and CDR2 (germline): SGHAT, FQNNGV. Trimming left V 1 base short and J 6 bases short, with 10 bases between.

This chain connects TRBV2 to TRBJ2-3, with TRBD1 matching 10 bases. Germline CDR1 reads SNHLY; CDR2 reads FYNNEI. The CDR3 sequence is 13 residues long. The ends lost 6 bases at V and 6 bases at J; junction bases unmatched: 3. Here the CDR3 DNA reads TGTGCCAGCAGCGACAGGGGGCGGGATACGCAGTATTTT. It specifies CASSDRGRDTQYF.

This clone was seen a handful of times. The V gene is TRBV6-1, the J gene TRBJ1-5; 9 nucleotides line up with TRBD1. The V segment lost 7 bases and the J segment 6 bases; nucleotides outside the gene matches: 7. Germline V gene lookup returns CDR1 MNHNS and CDR2 SASEGT. CDR3 length equals 14 residues. The CDR3 sequence is CASIRTGEVQPQHF. As DNA, the CDR3 is TGTGCCAGCATCCGGACAGGGGAGGTTCAGCCCCAGCATTTT.

This chain connects TRBV19 to TRBJ2-5; TRBD2 is a possible D gene (5 bases). Looked up from germline, CDR1 is LNHDA and CDR2 is SQIVND (reference sequence). The CDR3 totals 16 residues. The V and J ends lost 2 bases and 2 bases respectively, with 15 bases between them. Here the CDR3 DNA reads TGTGCCAGTAGTATAACGGGGTCCGTCACGCAAGAGACCCAGTACTTC. Amino acids: CASSITGSVTQETQYF.

This clone was counted between two and nine times. This sequence joins TRBV19 and TRBJ1-5, with no clear D. The CDR3 length is 14 residues. Germline V gene sequence: CDR1 LNHDA, CDR2 SQIVND (reference sequence). V was trimmed by 6 bases and J by 4 bases, leaving 13 bases between them. The DNA for the CDR3 is TGTGCCAGTAGCCGACTCTTGGGGAATCAGCCCCAGCATTTT. Translation: CASSRLLGNQPQHF.

CDR3 sequence (DNA): TGTGCCAGCAGTCTACCGGGACAGGGGGCAGATACGCAGTATTTT. Amino acids: CASSLPGQGADTQYF. The chain employs TRBV6-1 and TRBJ2-3; 11 bases are shared with TRBD1. Germline CDR1 and CDR2: MNHNS and SASEGT. The CDR3 sequence is 15 residues long. With 5 bases clipped from V and 4 bases from J, the junction kept 5 bases outside the gene matches.

The V gene is TRBV6-4, the J gene TRBJ1-5; weak D call: TRBD1 (6 bases). The ends were cut back, 2 bases at V and 0 bases at J, with 11 bases in the middle. Germline V gene sequence: CDR1 MRHNA, CDR2 SNTAGT. This CDR3 contains 16 residues. CDR3 protein: CASSDRGPYSNQPQHF. The CDR3 DNA reads TGTGCCAGCAGTGACCGGGGGCCCTATAGCAATCAGCCCCAGCATTTT.

V is TRBV5-1 and J is TRBJ2-1, with TRBD2 as a possible D gene (7 bases). The germline V and J ends were trimmed by 4 bases and 5 bases, with 13 bases remaining between them. This CDR3 spans 14 amino acids. Germline assignment: CDR1 SGHRS and CDR2 YFSETQ. The DNA for the CDR3 is TGCGCCAGCAGCGGGGGGGGCGTTAACAATGAGCAGTTCTTC. Translated: CASSGGGVNNEQFF.